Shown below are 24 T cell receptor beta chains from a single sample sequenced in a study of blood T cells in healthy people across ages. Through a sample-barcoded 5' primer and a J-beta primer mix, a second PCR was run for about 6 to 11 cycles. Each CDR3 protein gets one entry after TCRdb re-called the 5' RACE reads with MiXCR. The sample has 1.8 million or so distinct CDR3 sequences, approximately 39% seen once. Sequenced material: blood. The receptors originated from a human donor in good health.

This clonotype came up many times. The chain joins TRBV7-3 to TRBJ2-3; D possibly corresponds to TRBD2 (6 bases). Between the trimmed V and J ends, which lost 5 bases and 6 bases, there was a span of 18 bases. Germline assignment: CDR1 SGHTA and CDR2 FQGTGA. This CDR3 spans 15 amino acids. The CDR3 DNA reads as TGTGCCAGCAGCCCCAGCGGGTCAAAAGGGGATACGCAGTATTTT. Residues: CASSPSGSKGDTQYF.

CDR3 nucleotide sequence: TGTGCCAGCTCATCCCAGGGGGGCCTCCAAGAGACCCAGTACTTC. Residues: CASSSQGGLQETQYF. The chain links TRBV18 to TRBJ2-4; weak D call: TRBD1 (7 bases). The assigned J gene may be wrong: the sequence end matches TRBJ2-5 better. CDR1 is KGHSH, CDR2 LQKENI, per germline. The CDR3 totals 15 residues.

DNA for the CDR3: TGTGCCAGCAGTTTATGGCAGGCGCCCTCTGGGGCCAACGTCCTGACTTTC. Residues: CASSLWQAPSGANVLTF. This chain connects TRBV12-3 or TRBV12-4 to TRBJ2-6; D gene ambiguous. Trimming shortened V by 2 bases and J by 0 bases, and 11 bases separated the two germline ends. This CDR3 contains 17 residues.

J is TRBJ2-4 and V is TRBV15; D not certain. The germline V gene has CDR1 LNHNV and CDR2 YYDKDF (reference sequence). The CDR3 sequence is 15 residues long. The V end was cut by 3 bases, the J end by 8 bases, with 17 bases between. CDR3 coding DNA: TGTGCCACCAGCAGGTTCAGCCCTACGGGCGACATTCAGTACTTC. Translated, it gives CATSRFSPTGDIQYF.

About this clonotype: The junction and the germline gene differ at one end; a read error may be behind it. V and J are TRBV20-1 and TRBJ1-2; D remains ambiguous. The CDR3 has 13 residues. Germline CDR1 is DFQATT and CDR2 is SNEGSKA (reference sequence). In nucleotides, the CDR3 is TGCAGTGCTTCCCGGGAGGCTGGTTATGGCTGCACCTTC. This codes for CSASREAGYGCTF.

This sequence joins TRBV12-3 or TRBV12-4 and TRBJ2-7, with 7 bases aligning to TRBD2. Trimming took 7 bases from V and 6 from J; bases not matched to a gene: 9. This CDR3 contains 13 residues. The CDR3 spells CASTPWGGGEQYF. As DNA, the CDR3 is TGTGCCAGCACCCCATGGGGGGGTGGCGAGCAGTACTTC.

CDR3 nucleotides: TGCAGTTCACGACTAGCGGGGGGCCACAATGAGCAGTTCTTC. As protein: CSSRLAGGHNEQFF. The chain links TRBV20-1 to TRBJ2-1; TRBD2 aligns across 13 bases. Trimming took 8 bases from V and 5 from J; bases not matched to a gene: 6. This CDR3 is 14 amino acids long. Germline CDR1 reads DFQATT; CDR2 reads SNEGSKA (reference sequence).

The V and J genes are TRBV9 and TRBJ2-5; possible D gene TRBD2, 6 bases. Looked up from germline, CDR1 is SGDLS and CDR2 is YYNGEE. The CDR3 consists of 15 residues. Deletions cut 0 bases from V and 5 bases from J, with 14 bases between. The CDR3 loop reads CASSVGLGPWETQYF. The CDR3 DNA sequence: TGTGCCAGCAGCGTAGGACTAGGGCCATGGGAGACCCAGTACTTC.

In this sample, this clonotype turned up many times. In nucleotides, the CDR3 is TGTGCCAGCAGGCATCAAGAGACCCAGTACTTC. Translating it yields CASRHQETQYF. This chain joins TRBV12-3 or TRBV12-4 and TRBJ2-5; no firm D call. V was cut by 6 bases and J by 2 bases, with 4 bases left in between. The CDR3 loop spans 11 amino acids.

The CDR3 region has the DNA TGTGCCAGCAGCTCCCTGGGGGTATCAAATGAGCAGTACTTC. Translated: CASSSLGVSNEQYF. The rearrangement joins TRBV7-2 to TRBJ2-4; D tentatively reads TRBD1 or TRBD2 (5 bases each). The CDR3 totals 14 residues. Germline CDR1 SGHTA, CDR2 FQGNSA. The V end was cut by 4 bases, the J end by 13 bases, with 20 bases between.

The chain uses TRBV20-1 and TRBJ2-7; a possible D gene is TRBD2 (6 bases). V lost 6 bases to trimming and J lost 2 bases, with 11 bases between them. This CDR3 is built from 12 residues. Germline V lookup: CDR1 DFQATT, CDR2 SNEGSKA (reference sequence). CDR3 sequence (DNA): TGCAGTGCCCCGGGACTCGCCTACGAGCAGTACTTC. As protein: CSAPGLAYEQYF.

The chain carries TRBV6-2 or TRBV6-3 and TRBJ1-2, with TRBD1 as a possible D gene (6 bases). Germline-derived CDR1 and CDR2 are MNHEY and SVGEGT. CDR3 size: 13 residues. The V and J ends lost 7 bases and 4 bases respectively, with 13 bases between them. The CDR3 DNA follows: TGTGCCAGCACTGAGGACAGAGTCTATGGCTACACCTTC. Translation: CASTEDRVYGYTF.

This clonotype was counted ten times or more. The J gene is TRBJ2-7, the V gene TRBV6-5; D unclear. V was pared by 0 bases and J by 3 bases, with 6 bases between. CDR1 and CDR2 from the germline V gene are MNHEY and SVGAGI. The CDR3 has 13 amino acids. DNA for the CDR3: TGTGCCAGCAGTTACTCACACAGCTACGAGCAGTACTTC. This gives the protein CASSYSHSYEQYF.

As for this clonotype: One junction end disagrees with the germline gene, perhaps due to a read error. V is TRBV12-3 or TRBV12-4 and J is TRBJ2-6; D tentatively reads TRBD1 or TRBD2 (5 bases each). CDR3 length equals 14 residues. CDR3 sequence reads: CASSSLSGTNVRTF. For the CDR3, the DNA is TGTGCCAGCAGCTCCCTTTCTGGGACCAACGTCCGGACTTTC.

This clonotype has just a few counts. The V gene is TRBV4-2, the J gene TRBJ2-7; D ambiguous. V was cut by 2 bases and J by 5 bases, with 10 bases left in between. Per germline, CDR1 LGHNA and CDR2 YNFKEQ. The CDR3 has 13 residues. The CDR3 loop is CASSQSSAHEQYF. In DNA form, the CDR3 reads TGTGCCAGCAGCCAAAGCAGCGCCCACGAGCAGTACTTC.

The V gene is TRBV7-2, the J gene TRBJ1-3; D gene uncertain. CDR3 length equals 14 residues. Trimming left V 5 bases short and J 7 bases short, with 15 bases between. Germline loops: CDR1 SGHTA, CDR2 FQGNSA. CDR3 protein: CASSGDLARNTIYF. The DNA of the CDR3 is TGTGCCAGCAGCGGTGACCTGGCGAGGAACACCATATATTTT. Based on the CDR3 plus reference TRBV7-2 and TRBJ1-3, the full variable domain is GAGVSQSPSNKVTEKGKDVELRCDPISGHTALYWYRQSLGQGLEFLIYFQGNSAPDKSGLPSDRFSAERTGGSVSTLTIQRTQQEDSAVYLCASSGDLARNTIYFGEGSWLTVV.

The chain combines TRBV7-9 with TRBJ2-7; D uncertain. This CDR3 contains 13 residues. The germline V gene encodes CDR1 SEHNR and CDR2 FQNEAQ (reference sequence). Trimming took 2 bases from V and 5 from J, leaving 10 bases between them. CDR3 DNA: TGTGCCAGCAGCTTATTTGGTCGCGACGAGCAGTACTTC. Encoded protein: CASSLFGRDEQYF.

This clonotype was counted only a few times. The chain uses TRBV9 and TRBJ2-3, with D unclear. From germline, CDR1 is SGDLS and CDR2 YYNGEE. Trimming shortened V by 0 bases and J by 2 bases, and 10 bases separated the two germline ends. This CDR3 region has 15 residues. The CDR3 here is CASSVGLPDTDTQYF. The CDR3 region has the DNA TGTGCCAGCAGCGTAGGACTCCCCGACACAGATACGCAGTATTTT.

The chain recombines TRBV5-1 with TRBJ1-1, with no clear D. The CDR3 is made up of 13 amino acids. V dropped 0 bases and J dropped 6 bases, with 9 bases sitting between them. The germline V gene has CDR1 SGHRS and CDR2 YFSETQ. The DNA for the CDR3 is TGCGCCAGCAGCTTGGCAGAGTACGCTGAAGCTTTCTTT. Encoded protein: CASSLAEYAEAFF. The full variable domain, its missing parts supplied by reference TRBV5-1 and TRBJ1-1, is KAGVTQTPRYLIKTRGQQVTLSCSPISGHRSVSWYQQTPGQGLQFLFEYFSETQRNKGNFPGRFSGRQFSNSRSEMNVSTLELGDSALYLCASSLAEYAEAFFGQGTRLTVV.

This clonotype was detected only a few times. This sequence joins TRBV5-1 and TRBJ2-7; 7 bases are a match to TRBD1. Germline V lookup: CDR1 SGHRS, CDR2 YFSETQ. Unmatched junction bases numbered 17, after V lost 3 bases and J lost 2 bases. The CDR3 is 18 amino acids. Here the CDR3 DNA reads TGCGCCAGCAGCTCCGCAGGGGGAAGTTTAGGGATTGCCTACGAGCAGTACTTC. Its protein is CASSSAGGSLGIAYEQYF. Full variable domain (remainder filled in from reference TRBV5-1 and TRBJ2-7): KAGVTQTPRYLIKTRGQQVTLSCSPISGHRSVSWYQQTPGQGLQFLFEYFSETQRNKGNFPGRFSGRQFSNSRSEMNVSTLELGDSALYLCASSSAGGSLGIAYEQYFGPGTRLTVT.

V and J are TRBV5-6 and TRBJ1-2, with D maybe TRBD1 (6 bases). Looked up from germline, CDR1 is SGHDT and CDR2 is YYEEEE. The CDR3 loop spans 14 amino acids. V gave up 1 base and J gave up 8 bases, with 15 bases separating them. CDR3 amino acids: CASSLNQGSYGYTF. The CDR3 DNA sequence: TGTGCCAGCAGCTTGAATCAGGGGAGCTACGGCTACACCTTC.

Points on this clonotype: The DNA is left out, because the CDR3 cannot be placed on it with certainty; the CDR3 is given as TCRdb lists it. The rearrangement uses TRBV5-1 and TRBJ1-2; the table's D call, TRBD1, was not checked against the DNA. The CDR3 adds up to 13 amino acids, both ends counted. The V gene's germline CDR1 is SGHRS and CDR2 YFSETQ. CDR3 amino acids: CASSVFGTGANTF.

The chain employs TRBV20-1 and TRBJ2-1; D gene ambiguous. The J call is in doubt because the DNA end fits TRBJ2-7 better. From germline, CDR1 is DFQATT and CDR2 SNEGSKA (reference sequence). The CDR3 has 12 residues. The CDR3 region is CSAVPRKNEQYF. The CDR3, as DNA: TGCAGTGCGGTCCCTAGGAAGAATGAGCAGTACTTC.

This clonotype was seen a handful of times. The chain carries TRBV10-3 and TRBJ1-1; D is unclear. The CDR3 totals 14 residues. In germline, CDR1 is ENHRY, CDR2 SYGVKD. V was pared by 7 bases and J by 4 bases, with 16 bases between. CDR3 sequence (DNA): TGTGCCATCAAGGGTGTAGGCACGGGCACTGAAGCTTTCTTT. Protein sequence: CAIKGVGTGTEAFF.